This T cell receptor beta chain derives from a study of response to subunit inactivated influenza vaccine (dated by TCRdb to the late 2010s). Regarding the complete study: Deep quantitative profiling of the T cell receptor repertoire was used in the study to follow responses to a trivalent subunit inactivated influenza vaccine. Beyond this particular receptor, the publication reports: It was suggested by the authors that each seasonal influenza vaccination may recruit only a limited number of new T cells.

This clonotype has a handful of counts. Its antigen remains undetermined. Base qualities are not provided; no much larger clone lies one nucleotide away. Library prep was done by RT-PCR. The listed sequencing device is Illumina HiSeq 2500. TCRdb's own reprocessing of the public reads used fastp at Q25 and MiXCR and kept productive beta chains. Every entry covers one CDR3 protein and lists the most common genes and DNA from its rows. The table for this sample lists hundreds of thousands of distinct CDR3 sequences; approximately 10% of them were counted only once. Of the sample, roughly 9.6% falls within the top ten clones. The germline V gene gives CDR1 as MNHNS and CDR2 as SASEGT. CDR3 length: 15 amino acids, cysteine to phenylalanine. Here the CDR3 DNA is all that survives: 45 bases in frame from base 1. Trimming removed 4 bases from V and 6 bases from J; the gene matches leave 6 bases unexplained. The sample was also linked to a second study, of T cells expressing NK-cell markers. The second study's authors report: The TCR beta cDNA libraries were made using 5'RACE template switching, a step that added both a universal primer site and unique molecular identifiers. In sorted CD3+CD56+NKG2C+, CD3+CD56+NKG2C- and CD3+CD56-NKG2C+ T-cell subsets from several donors, TCR beta-chain repertoires were profiled. Among the eight sequenced donors, seven were HCMV-seropositive and one was HCMV-seronegative. To restrict sorting to alphabetaTCR-expressing T cells, an anti-gammadeltaTCR antibody was added in several experiments. In 5 to 7 donors, the dominant CD3+CD56+NKG2C+ clonotypes ranked among the top 10 CD8+ clonotypes, making up roughly 1.0-7.0% of CD8+ T cells. Those dominant clonotypes were again the most abundant among CD3+CD56-NKG2C+ cells in a few donors, at roughly 28.3-60.1%. It remained unclear whether the expanded NKG2C-expressing T cell clones were specific for HCMV antigens. All eight donors whose samples were sequenced were randomly selected healthy volunteers, three of them men and five women. HCMV-specific IgG was detected in serum with a commercial ELISA kit to determine HCMV serostatus. Peripheral blood mononuclear cells were isolated from blood by Ficoll density gradient centrifugation. For 5 or 6 donors, unsorted PBMC were also used to sequence bulk peripheral blood T-cell repertoires. cDNA synthesis was primed from the TCR beta constant segment and was followed by two successive PCR amplification steps. The libraries were sequenced on Illumina HiSeq 2000/2500, MiSeq or NextSeq, producing 2 x 150 bp reads. MIGEC handled demultiplexing of the reads and grouping by UMI, while MiTCR was used to assemble and quantify clonotypes. To exclude erroneous sequences, any TCR cDNA sequence not supported by at least two reads was discarded. The tcR package was used for downstream repertoire analysis, and clonotypes were matched across fractions by CDR3 nucleotide sequence plus V segment. VDJmatch was used to annotate antigen specificity against VDJdb, with one amino acid substitution in CDR3 permitted.

Sequencing used PBMCs from blood, obtained on the day of vaccination. The chain employs TRBV6-1 and TRBJ2-1; 10 junctional bases match TRBD1. The clonotype was recovered from a man in his fifties who received an inactivated influenza vaccine. Donor details come from another sample of the same person, matched by shared clones. The nucleotide sequence reads TGTGCCAGCAGTGTGCCCGGGACAGGGGTCAATGAGCAGTTCTTC. It specifies CASSVPGTGVNEQFF.